This T cell receptor beta chain was found in a study of post-analysis software for immune sequencing data (dated by TCRdb to between 2015 and 2017). In the study overall: The recorded disease courses included relapsing-remitting, secondary progressive and progressive-relapsing multiple sclerosis, and some patients had no subtype annotation. The patient repertoires were compared against 11 previously published healthy control repertoires obtained from donors aged 6 to 25 years. A subset of samples was prepared in parallel using single-end sample barcoding, then pooled and co-amplified after Illumina adapter ligation.

Library preparation was by PCR. The sequencing machine was an Illumina HiSeq 2500. To reduce PCR and sequencing biases, unique molecular identifiers were built into the TCR beta cDNA libraries. Every 1 to 10 million input T cells yielded 500,000 or so cDNA molecules, meaning each molecule approximated one T cell. The patient libraries were prepared and sequenced using the same protocol as the earlier healthy control dataset. Within a given batch, samples were prepared together, multiplexed and sequenced on the same HiSeq lane. Per the source publication's procedure: MIGEC handled the raw barcoded reads, throwing out single-read molecular identifier groups before consensus assembly and CDR3 extraction. VDJtools was used for post-analysis of the clonotype tables, and diversity was normalized by down-sampling every dataset to the size of the smallest sample. To correct batch-related cross-sample contamination, repertoire overlap clustering matched CDR3 amino acid sequences but not nucleotide sequences. The public reads were reanalyzed by TCRdb: fastp trimming at Q25, MiXCR alignment, in-frame beta chains only. Rows with a matching CDR3 protein are joined into one entry that keeps the most common DNA and genes. What appears here as the V and J calls and clone size reflects TCRdb's work, not the paper's. The sample records about 620,000 distinct CDR3 sequences, about 44% of which are singletons. Of the sample, around 1.7% is held by the ten largest clones.

To demonstrate the VDJtools post-analysis software, TCR beta repertoires were profiled from the peripheral blood of more than ten young patients with multiple sclerosis. The multiple sclerosis patients were children and adolescents between roughly 6 and 17 years of age. In the case of this clonotype: It lacks a known antigen. No base qualities exist here, and no much larger clone lies one base off it.

There are 15 amino acids in the CDR3, from cysteine to phenylalanine inclusive. The DNA shown is the 45-base CDR3, in frame from base 1. Taken from the germline V gene, the CDR1 and CDR2 loops are LGHNA and YNFKEQ. V is shortened by 0 bases, J by 2 bases, and the region joining them spans 10 bases. Study-wide findings and limitations: The multiple sclerosis patient group was slightly younger than the control group. When samples were clustered directly using the F measure, samples prepared in the same batch co-clustered strongly, which prompted a batch-effect correction. Compared with controls, multiple sclerosis patients had significantly lower normalized Chao1 diversity, a finding suggesting substantial peripheral T-cell clonal expansion. Roughly 5 TRBV segments, including TRBV5-6, TRBV5-1 and TRBV20-1, were significantly more frequent in patients than controls.

The sequenced sample consisted of blood. The chain employs TRBV4-2 and TRBJ1-2; the D gene remains uncertain. The TCR comes from a girl under 18 with multiple sclerosis. The sequence in DNA is TGTGCCAGCAGCCAAGATCAACAGAAGAACTATGGCTACACCTTC. Its amino acids are CASSQDQQKNYGYTF.